Detailed here is one TCR beta chain. How the authors handled the data: The authors estimated nucleated cell counts from reference gene primer amplification. This table comes from immunoSEQ multiplex PCR, and its TCRdb copy is limited to in-frame clones, with some not included. V and J calls and clone size are copied from that table; D and trimming were computed from the DNA. The sample consists of about 58,000 clones, approximately 85% of them appearing once. This record comes from a study of blood T cell repertoires in COVID-19. Overall study: The origin of the acute and convalescent COVID-19 samples was the United States, Italy and Spain. Sources were T cells, B-cell-depleted T cells, or PBMCs; the material itself was cDNA or gDNA.

V shed 3 bases and J shed 10 bases, with 15 bases lying between them. The CDR3 totals 13 residues. The chain combines TRBV12-3 or TRBV12-4 with TRBJ1-1; D perhaps matches TRBD1 (5 bases). This clonotype originated in a human donor in a cohort sampled during active COVID-19. The sequenced sample was peripheral blood. For the CDR3, the DNA is TGTGCCAGCAGTTTTTTTGTCAGGGAGGGAGCTTTCTTT. Translating gives CASSFFVREGAFF.